Listed below are T cell receptor beta chains from one sample, sequenced in a study of blood T cell repertoires in COVID-19. Sequenced by immunoSEQ multiplex PCR; TCRdb stores in-frame clones only, minus some. The data hold approximately 150,000 clones, with around 82% observed a single time. Material: PBMCs or T cells enriched from blood (not recorded which). These TCRs come from a man in his 60s who had recovered from COVID-19. Both conserved end residues are part of each CDR3.

V	J	CDR3
TRBV7-8	TRBJ1-3	CASSSRWTGAVNTIYF
TRBV28	TRBJ2-1	CASRRTRDHYNEQFF
TRBV5-5	TRBJ2-7	CASSSRGSVDYEQYF
TRBV7-2	TRBJ2-4	CASSLGLAGVAKNIQYF
TRBV19	TRBJ1-5	CASSIVPTGVNQPQHF
TRBV29-1	TRBJ1-3	CSGVTGQGFGNTIYF
TRBV11-2	TRBJ1-1	CASSDRQGANTEAFF
TRBV15	TRBJ2-3	CATSRGLAENTDTQYF
TRBV7-9	TRBJ1-3	CASSVGGSGNTIYF
TRBV11-3	TRBJ2-1	CASSLGLGNFYNEQFF
TRBV18	TRBJ2-1	CASEGMGQGHNEQFF
TRBV7-9	TRBJ2-7	CASTGRPSYEQYF